This TCR beta chain was obtained from a study of blood T cells in healthy people across ages. Overall study findings and caveats: Since the PBMCs were unsorted, naive and antigen-experienced cells could not be conclusively compared. Expanded clonotype shifts may have been confounded, as the donors had an unknown CMV status.

With 5 bases removed from V and 4 bases from J, the gap between germline ends came to 24 bases. Per germline, CDR1 DFQATT and CDR2 SNEGSKA (reference sequence). The CDR3 extends over 16 amino acids. This clonotype appeared a few times. Its antigen is unidentified. Using a J-beta primer mix together with a sample-barcoded 5' primer, a second PCR was run for about 6 to 11 cycles. TCRdb reprocessed the 5' RACE reads via MiXCR and lists one record per CDR3 protein. In the table there are fewer than 2,000,000 distinct CDR3 sequences, roughly a third of which are singletons. This receptor was obtained from a young woman in good health. J is TRBJ2-7 and V is TRBV20-1, with D perhaps TRBD2 (8 bases). Sequencing was done on a sample of blood. Written as DNA, the CDR3 is TGCAGTGCTTCCGGGGGGGACAGCCGGGCGGATTACGAGCAGTACTTC. Amino acid sequence: CSASGGDSRADYEQYF.